This TCR beta chain appears in the sequencing data of a study of breast tumors, draining lymph nodes, adjacent tissues. Findings of the study overall: The lymph node origin of tumor T cells was framed as consistent with a hypothesis, not demonstrated. Compared with basal-like, luminal-like tumors shared significantly more repertoire with nontumor tissue. Tumor TCR diversity was below lymph nodes but above nontumor tissue.

Each CDR3 protein is one row after TCRdb ran MiXCR on the multiplex PCR reads. The sample lists approximately 210,000 distinct CDR3 sequences, about 34% occurring once. Breast cancer patients provided tissue from their axillary draining lymph nodes. At least ten counts were recorded for this clonotype. Its specificity is not known. The sample consisted of axillary lymph node tissue. The receptor comes from a female donor with breast cancer. Some clones in this sample may be carry-over from other donors' samples.

This CDR3 reads CASRGQGAHSYTF. The CDR3 coding sequence is TGCGCCAGCAGGGGCCAGGGGGCCCACAGCTACACCTTC. This sequence joins TRBV10-2 and TRBJ1-2; 8 bases are shared with TRBD1. The germline V gene has CDR1 WSHSY and CDR2 SAAADI. After removal of 6 bases from V and 9 bases from J, the junction contained 9 bases not matched to a gene. CDR3 length: 13 residues.